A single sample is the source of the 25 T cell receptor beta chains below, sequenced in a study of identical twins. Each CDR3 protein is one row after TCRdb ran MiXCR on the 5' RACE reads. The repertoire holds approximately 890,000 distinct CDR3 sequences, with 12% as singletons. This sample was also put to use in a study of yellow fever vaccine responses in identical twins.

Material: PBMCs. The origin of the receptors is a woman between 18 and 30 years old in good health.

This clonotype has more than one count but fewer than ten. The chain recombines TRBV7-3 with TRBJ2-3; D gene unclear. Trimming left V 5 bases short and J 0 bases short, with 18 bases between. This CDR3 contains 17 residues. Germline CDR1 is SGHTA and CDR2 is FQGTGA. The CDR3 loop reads CASSVPIGELSTDTQYF. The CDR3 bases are TGTGCCAGCAGCGTACCTATTGGGGAACTTAGCACAGATACGCAGTATTTT.

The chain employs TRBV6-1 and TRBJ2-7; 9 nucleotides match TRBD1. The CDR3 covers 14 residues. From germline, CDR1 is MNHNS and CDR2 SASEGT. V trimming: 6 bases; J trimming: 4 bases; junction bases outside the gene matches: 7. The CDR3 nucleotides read TGTGCCAGCAGGAAGGGACAGGGATCGTACGAGCAGTACGTC. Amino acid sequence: CASRKGQGSYEQYV.

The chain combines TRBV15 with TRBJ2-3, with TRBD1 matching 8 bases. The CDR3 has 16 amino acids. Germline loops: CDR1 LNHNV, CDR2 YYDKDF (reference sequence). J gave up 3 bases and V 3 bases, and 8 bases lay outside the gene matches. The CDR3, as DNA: TGTGCCACCAGCAGGACTCAGGGGGCGATGACAGATACGCAGTATTTT. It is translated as CATSRTQGAMTDTQYF.

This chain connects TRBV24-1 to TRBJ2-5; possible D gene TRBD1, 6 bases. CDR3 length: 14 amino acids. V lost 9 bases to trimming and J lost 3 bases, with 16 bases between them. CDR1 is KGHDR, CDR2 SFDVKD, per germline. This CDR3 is CATLRRDTKETQYF. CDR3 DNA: TGTGCCACCCTACGCCGGGACACCAAAGAGACCCAGTACTTC.

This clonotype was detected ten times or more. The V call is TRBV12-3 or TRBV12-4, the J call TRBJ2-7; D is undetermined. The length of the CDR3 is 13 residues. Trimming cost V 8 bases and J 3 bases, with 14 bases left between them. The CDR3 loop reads CASLRAPFYEQYV. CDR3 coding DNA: TGTGCCAGCCTCCGGGCCCCTTTCTACGAGCAGTACGTC.

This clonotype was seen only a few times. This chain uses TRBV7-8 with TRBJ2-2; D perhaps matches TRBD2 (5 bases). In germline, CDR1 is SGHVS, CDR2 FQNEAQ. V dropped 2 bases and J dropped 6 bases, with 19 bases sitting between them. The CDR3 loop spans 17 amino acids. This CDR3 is CASSLLPVTREPGELFF. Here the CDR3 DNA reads TGTGCCAGCAGCTTACTACCGGTCACCCGGGAACCCGGGGAGCTGTTTTTT.

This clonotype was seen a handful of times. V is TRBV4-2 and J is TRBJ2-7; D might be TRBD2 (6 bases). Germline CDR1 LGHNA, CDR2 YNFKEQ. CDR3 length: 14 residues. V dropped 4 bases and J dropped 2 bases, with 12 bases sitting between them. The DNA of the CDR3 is TGTGCCAGCAGCCCACGGGACTTCCCCTACGAGCAGTACTTC. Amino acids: CASSPRDFPYEQYF.

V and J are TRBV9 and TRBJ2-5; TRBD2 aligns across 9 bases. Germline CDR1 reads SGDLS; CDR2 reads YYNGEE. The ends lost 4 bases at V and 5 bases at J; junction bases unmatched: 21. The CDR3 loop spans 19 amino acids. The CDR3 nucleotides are TGTGCCAGCAGCCCTCTCGAGCTAGCGGGGACACCCCCCGGTGAGACCCAGTACTTC. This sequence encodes CASSPLELAGTPPGETQYF.

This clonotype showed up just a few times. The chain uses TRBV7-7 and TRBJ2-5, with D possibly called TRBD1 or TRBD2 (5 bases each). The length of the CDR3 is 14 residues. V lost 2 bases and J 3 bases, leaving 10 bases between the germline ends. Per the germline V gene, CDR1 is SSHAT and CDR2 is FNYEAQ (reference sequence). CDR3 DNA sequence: TGTGCCAGCAGCTTATGGGACGGGGAAGAGACCCAGTACTTC. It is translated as CASSLWDGEETQYF. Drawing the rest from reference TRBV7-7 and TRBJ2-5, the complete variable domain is GAGVSQSPRYKVTKRGQDVTLRCDPISSHATLYWYQQALGQGPEFLTYFNYEAQPDKSGLPSDRFSAERPEGSISTLTIQRTEQRDSAMYRCASSLWDGEETQYFGPGTRLLVL.

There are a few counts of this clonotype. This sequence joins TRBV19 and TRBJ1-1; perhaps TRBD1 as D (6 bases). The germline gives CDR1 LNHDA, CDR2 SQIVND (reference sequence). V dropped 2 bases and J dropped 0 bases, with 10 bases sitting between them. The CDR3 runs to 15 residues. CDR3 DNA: TGTGCCAGTAGTATAAGGGGGGTCATGAACACTGAAGCTTTCTTT. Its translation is CASSIRGVMNTEAFF.

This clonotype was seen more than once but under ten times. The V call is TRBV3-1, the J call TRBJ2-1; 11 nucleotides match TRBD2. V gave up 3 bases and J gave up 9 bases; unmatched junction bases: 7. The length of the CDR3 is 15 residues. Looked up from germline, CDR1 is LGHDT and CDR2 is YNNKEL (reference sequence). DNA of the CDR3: TGTGCCAGCAGCCACCTAGCGGGAGGCGCCGGTGAGCAGTTCTTC. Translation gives CASSHLAGGAGEQFF.

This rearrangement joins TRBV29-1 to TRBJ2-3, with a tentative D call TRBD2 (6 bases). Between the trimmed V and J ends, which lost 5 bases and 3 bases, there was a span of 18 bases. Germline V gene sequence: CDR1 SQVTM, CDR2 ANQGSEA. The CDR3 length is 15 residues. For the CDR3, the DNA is TGCAGCGTTTCACCCGGGACTGACGCTACAGATACGCAGTATTTT. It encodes CSVSPGTDATDTQYF.

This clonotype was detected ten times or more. This CDR3 reads CAISESGGSAKNIQYF. The CDR3 DNA is TGTGCCATCAGTGAGTCCGGTGGCTCTGCCAAAAACATTCAGTACTTC. The V and J genes are TRBV10-3 and TRBJ2-4; D ambiguous. Germline CDR1 and CDR2: ENHRY and SYGVKD. This CDR3 is 16 amino acids long. V was cut by 0 bases and J by 1 base, with 10 bases left in between.

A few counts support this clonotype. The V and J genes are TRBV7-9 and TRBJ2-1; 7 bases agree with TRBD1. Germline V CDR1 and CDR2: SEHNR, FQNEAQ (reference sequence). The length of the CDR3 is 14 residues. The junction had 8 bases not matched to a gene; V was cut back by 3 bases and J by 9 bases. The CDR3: CASSFLDRAIEQFF. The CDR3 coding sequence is TGTGCCAGCAGCTTTCTCGACAGGGCAATTGAGCAGTTCTTC. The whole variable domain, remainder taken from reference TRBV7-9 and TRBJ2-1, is DTGVSQNPRHKITKRGQNVTFRCDPISEHNRLYWYRQTLGQGPEFLTYFQNEAQLEKSRLLSDRFSAERPKGSFSTLEIQRTEQGDSAMYLCASSFLDRAIEQFFGPGTRLTVL.

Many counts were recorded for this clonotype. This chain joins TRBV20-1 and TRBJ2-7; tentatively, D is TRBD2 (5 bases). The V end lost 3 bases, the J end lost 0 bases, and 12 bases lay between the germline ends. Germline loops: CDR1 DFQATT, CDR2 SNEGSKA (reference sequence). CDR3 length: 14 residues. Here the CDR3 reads CSARGQGSSYEQYV. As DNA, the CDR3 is TGCAGTGCTAGGGGTCAAGGGAGCTCCTACGAGCAGTACGTC.

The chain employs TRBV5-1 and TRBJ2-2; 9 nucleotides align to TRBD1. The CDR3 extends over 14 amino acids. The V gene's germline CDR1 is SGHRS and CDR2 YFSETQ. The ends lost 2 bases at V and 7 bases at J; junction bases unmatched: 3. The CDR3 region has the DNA TGCGCCAGCAGCTTCGACAGGGGGAACGGGGAGCTGTTTTTT. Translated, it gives CASSFDRGNGELFF.

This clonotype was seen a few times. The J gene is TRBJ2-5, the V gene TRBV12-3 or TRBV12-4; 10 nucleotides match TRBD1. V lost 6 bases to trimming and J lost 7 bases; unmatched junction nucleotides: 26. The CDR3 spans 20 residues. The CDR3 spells CASRPPGDRGYGVSGVTQYF. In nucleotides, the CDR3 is TGTGCCAGCAGGCCCCCGGGGGACAGGGGCTATGGGGTTAGCGGGGTGACCCAGTACTTC.

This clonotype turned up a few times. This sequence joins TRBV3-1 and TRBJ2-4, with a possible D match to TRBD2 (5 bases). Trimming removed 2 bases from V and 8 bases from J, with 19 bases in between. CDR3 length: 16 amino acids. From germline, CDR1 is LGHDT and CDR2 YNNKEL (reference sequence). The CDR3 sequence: CASSQKGTVAGDIQYF. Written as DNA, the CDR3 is TGTGCCAGCAGCCAAAAGGGAACGGTGGCCGGGGACATTCAGTACTTC.

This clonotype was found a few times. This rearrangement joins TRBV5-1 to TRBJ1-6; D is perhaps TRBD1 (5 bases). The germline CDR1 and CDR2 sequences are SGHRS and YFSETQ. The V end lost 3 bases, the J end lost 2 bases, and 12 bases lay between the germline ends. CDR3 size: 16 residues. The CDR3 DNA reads TGCGCCAGCAGCTGGGTCGGGACTACCTATAATTCACCCCTCCACTTT. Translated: CASSWVGTTYNSPLHF.

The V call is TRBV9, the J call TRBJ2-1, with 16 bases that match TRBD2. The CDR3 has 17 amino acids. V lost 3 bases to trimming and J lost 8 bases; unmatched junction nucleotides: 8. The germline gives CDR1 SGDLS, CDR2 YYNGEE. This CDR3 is CASSGPEGLAGGHEQFF. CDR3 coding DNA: TGTGCCAGCAGCGGCCCGGAGGGACTAGCGGGGGGGCATGAGCAGTTCTTC.

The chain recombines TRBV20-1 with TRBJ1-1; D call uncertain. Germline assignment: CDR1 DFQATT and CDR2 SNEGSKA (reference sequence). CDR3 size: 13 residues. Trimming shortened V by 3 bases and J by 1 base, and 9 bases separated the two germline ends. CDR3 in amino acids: CSASYPRNTEAFF. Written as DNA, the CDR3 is TGCAGTGCTAGTTATCCCCGGAACACTGAAGCTTTCTTT.

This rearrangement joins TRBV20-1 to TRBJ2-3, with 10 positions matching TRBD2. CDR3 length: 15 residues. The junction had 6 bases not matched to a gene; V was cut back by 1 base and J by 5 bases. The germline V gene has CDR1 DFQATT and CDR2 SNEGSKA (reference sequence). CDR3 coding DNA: TGCAGTGCTAGAGGGCTAGCGGGAGTAGGAGATACGCAGTATTTT. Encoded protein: CSARGLAGVGDTQYF.

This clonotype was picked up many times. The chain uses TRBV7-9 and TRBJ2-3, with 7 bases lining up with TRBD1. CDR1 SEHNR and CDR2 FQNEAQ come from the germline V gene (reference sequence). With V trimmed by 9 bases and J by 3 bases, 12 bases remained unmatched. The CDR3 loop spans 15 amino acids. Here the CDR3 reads CASNHRDRETDTQYF. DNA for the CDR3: TGTGCCAGTAACCACCGGGACAGAGAAACAGATACGCAGTATTTT. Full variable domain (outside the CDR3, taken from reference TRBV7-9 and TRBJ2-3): DTGVSQNPRHKITKRGQNVTFRCDPISEHNRLYWYRQTLGQGPEFLTYFQNEAQLEKSRLLSDRFSAERPKGSFSTLEIQRTEQGDSAMYLCASNHRDRETDTQYFGPGTRLTVL.

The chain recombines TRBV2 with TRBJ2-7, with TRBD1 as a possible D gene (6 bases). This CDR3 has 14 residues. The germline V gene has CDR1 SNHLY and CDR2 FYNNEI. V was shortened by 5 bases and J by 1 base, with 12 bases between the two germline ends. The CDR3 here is CASSTDRSSYEQYF. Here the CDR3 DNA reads TGTGCCAGCAGTACAGACAGGTCGTCCTACGAGCAGTACTTC.

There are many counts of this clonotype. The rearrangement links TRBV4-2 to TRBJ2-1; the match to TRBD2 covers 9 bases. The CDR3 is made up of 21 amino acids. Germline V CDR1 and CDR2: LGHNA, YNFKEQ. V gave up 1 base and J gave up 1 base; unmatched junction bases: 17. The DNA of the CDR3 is TGTGCCAGCAGCCAAGTATTTAGCGGGAGTCATCTTTCGAGTTCCTACAATGAGCAGTTCTTC. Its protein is CASSQVFSGSHLSSSYNEQFF.